This is a list of T cell receptor beta chains from one sample in a study of T-cell memory formation after mild COVID-19. TCRdb recomputed calls from the 5' RACE reads with MiXCR, one row per CDR3 protein. The sample yields about 560,000 distinct CDR3 sequences, 20% to 25% seen once. The sequencing input was PBMCs or a T cell subset sorted from them (not recorded which). These receptors were collected from an adult woman who had mild COVID-19 (a few samples of this study predate the infection). Cell type and time point are not known. Both conserved end residues are part of each CDR3. D genes are given only for firm matches. Part of the rows lack a size; the others show once, few, many or a class for expanded clones.

D gene	clone size	J gene	V gene	CDR3 protein	CDR3 DNA
.	.	TRBJ1-1	TRBV29-1	CSGVGTSRAFF	TGCAGCGGGGTGGGGACTTCGCGCGCTTTCTTT
.	few	TRBJ2-7	TRBV4-3	CASSQDGNRPRRIYEQYF	TGCGCCAGCAGCCAAGATGGGAATCGGCCGCGGAGGATCTACGAGCAGTACTTC
.	few	TRBJ2-1	TRBV20-1	CSASRQEAYNEQFF	TGCAGTGCTAGCAGGCAGGAGGCCTACAATGAGCAGTTCTTC
.	.	TRBJ2-7	TRBV21-1	CASSKGIQGAASPFYEQYF	TGTGCCAGCAGCAAAGGGATACAGGGGGCCGCTAGCCCCTTCTACGAGCAGTACTTC
TRBD2	.	TRBJ2-1	TRBV12-3/TRBV12-4	CASSYSRTSGRNEQFF	TGTGCCAGCAGTTACTCCAGGACTAGCGGGAGGAATGAGCAGTTCTTC
.	few	TRBJ1-1	TRBV9	CASSLKQGNTEAFF	TGTGCCAGCAGCTTGAAACAGGGAAACACTGAAGCTTTCTTT
TRBD1	.	TRBJ2-5	TRBV2	CASSKDRTIQETQYF	TGTGCCAGCAGTAAGGACAGGACCATTCAAGAGACCCAGTACTTC
TRBD2	.	TRBJ2-1	TRBV12-3/TRBV12-4	CARGTSGRHEQFF	TGTGCCAGGGGGACTAGCGGGAGGCATGAGCAGTTCTTC
TRBD2	few	TRBJ2-1	TRBV6-5	CASSSYGSGEKQFF	TGTGCCAGCAGTTCCTATGGGAGCGGGGAAAAGCAGTTCTTC
.	.	TRBJ2-5	TRBV4-3	CASSQEPGPQETQYF	TGCGCCAGCAGCCAAGAGCCGGGACCACAAGAGACCCAGTACTTC
.	.	TRBJ1-6	TRBV20-1	CSARGGTNSPLHF	TGCAGTGCTAGAGGTGGAACGAATTCACCCCTCCACTTT
.	few	TRBJ2-7	TRBV25-1	CASSPDSVQYEQYF	TGTGCCAGCAGTCCGGACAGTGTGCAATACGAGCAGTACTTC
.	.	TRBJ2-3	TRBV20-1	CSAPRAPIAAYTDTQYF	TGCAGTGCTCCCCGGGCCCCGATAGCGGCTTACACAGATACGCAGTATTTT
TRBD1	.	TRBJ1-5	TRBV10-2	CASSETRTGGTQPQHF	TGCGCCAGCAGTGAGACAAGGACAGGGGGCACTCAGCCCCAGCATTTT
TRBD2	.	TRBJ2-5	TRBV2	CASRWEGIETQYF	TGTGCCAGCAGGTGGGAGGGGATCGAGACCCAGTACTTC
TRBD1	.	TRBJ2-3	TRBV5-6	CASSLTGLGGDTQYF	TGTGCCAGCAGCCTGACAGGGCTGGGTGGGGATACGCAGTATTTT
.	few	TRBJ2-5	TRBV7-7	CASSLAGMVETQYF	TGTGCTAGCAGCTTAGCAGGGATGGTAGAGACCCAGTACTTC
.	few	TRBJ1-2	TRBV27	CASRPHWDGANYGYTF	TGTGCCAGCAGGCCCCATTGGGACGGCGCTAACTATGGCTACACCTTC
.	few	TRBJ1-1	TRBV30	CAWSRAKLAFF	TGTGCCTGGAGTCGCGCGAAGTTGGCTTTCTTT
.	few	TRBJ2-7	TRBV5-4	CASSLDRETYEQYF	TGTGCCAGCAGCTTGGACAGGGAAACCTACGAGCAGTACTTC
.	.	TRBJ2-7	TRBV4-2	CASSHFLQSSYEQYF	TGTGCCAGCAGCCATTTTCTGCAAAGCTCCTACGAGCAGTACTTC
TRBD1	few	TRBJ2-2	TRBV6-6	CATWTGVSNTGELFF	TGTGCCACATGGACAGGGGTATCGAACACCGGGGAGCTGTTTTTT
.	.	TRBJ2-5	TRBV7-2	CASSLGEDPQETQYF	TGTGCCAGCAGCTTAGGGGAGGACCCACAAGAGACCCAGTACTTC
.	few	TRBJ1-3	TRBV7-6	CASSWQGSGNTIYF	TGTGCCAGCAGCTGGCAGGGCTCTGGAAACACCATATATTTT
.	.	TRBJ1-5	TRBV6-1	CASSEGTTSNQPQHF	TGTGCCAGCAGTGAAGGGACAACAAGCAATCAGCCCCAGCATTTT
.	few	TRBJ2-3	TRBV4-3	CASSPPSAGETGTDTQYF	TGCGCCAGCAGCCCCCCGTCGGCAGGGGAGACGGGCACAGATACGCAGTATTTT
.	.	TRBJ2-5	TRBV5-6	CASSLSRQRLYF	TGTGCCAGCAGCCTGAGCCGTCAGCGTCTGTACTTC
.	.	TRBJ1-1	TRBV7-7	CASSPFEGPLNTEAFF	TGTGCTAGCAGCCCTTTTGAGGGGCCCCTGAACACTGAAGCTTTCTTT
.	.	TRBJ2-7	TRBV7-9	CASSSPGLSYEQYF	TGTGCCAGCAGCTCGCCGGGCCTATCCTACGAGCAGTACTTC
.	.	TRBJ2-2	TRBV20-1	CSAGGPLTGELFF	TGCAGTGCTGGGGGACCATTAACCGGGGAGCTGTTTTTT
.	.	TRBJ1-4	TRBV7-9	CASSLGDEKLFF	TGTGCCAGCAGCTTAGGAGACGAAAAACTGTTTTTT
.	.	TRBJ1-1	TRBV15	CATSRDPTGMNTEAFF	TGTGCCACCAGCAGAGATCCCACAGGCATGAACACTGAAGCTTTCTTT
.	few	TRBJ2-2	TRBV20-1	CSASLLSTGELFF	TGCAGTGCTAGCCTTCTGAGCACCGGGGAGCTGTTTTTT
.	few	TRBJ2-1	TRBV23-1	CASSRLTGVPDKQFF	TGCGCCAGCAGTCGCCTGACAGGTGTCCCCGACAAGCAGTTCTTC
.	few	TRBJ2-1	TRBV5-1	CASSLTGYLNEQFF	TGCGCCAGCAGCTTGACTGGGTACCTCAATGAGCAGTTCTTC
TRBD1	.	TRBJ2-1	TRBV18	CASSRQAVRTGSENEQFF	TGTGCCAGCTCACGTCAGGCGGTCAGGACAGGGAGCGAAAATGAGCAGTTCTTC
.	.	TRBJ1-6	TRBV7-9	CASSPRGQSNSPLHF	TGTGCCAGCAGCCCTAGGGGCCAGTCCAATTCACCCCTCCACTTT
.	.	TRBJ1-2	TRBV9	CASSEGVSLNYGYTF	TGTGCCAGCAGCGAGGGGGTCTCCCTCAACTATGGCTACACCTTC
TRBD1	many	TRBJ2-4	TRBV7-6	CASSLRIGRGQGRDIQYF	TGTGCCAGCAGCTTAAGGATTGGTAGAGGACAGGGGAGGGACATTCAGTACTTC
.	.	TRBJ1-4	TRBV5-1	CASSWPDEKLFF	TGCGCCAGCAGCTGGCCCGATGAAAAACTGTTTTTT
TRBD1	few	TRBJ2-7	TRBV9	CASSVGQGAYHEQYF	TGTGCCAGCAGCGTAGGACAGGGGGCGTACCACGAGCAGTACTTC
.	.	TRBJ2-7	TRBV20-1	CSARNYYEQYF	TGCAGTGCTAGAAATTACTACGAGCAGTACTTC
TRBD1	few	TRBJ2-7	TRBV7-8	CASSFRDRGTYEQYF	TGTGCCAGCAGCTTCCGGGACAGGGGGACCTACGAGCAGTACTTC
.	few	TRBJ1-6	TRBV10-3	CAISELDMDNSPLHF	TGTGCCATCAGTGAGTTGGACATGGATAATTCACCCCTCCACTTT
TRBD2	few	TRBJ2-5	TRBV7-2	CASSPRRGQETQYF	TGTGCCAGCAGCCCCAGGCGGGGGCAAGAGACCCAGTACTTC
.	.	TRBJ2-7	TRBV7-6	CASSFFSGLNSYEQYF	TGTGCCAGCAGCTTCTTCTCAGGGCTCAACTCCTACGAGCAGTACTTC
TRBD2	few	TRBJ2-1	TRBV12-3/TRBV12-4	CASSGGGYEQFF	TGTGCCAGCTCCGGGGGGGGTTATGAGCAGTTCTTC
TRBD1	.	TRBJ1-1	TRBV19	CASSMGGGPGTEAFF	TGTGCCAGTAGTATGGGAGGGGGCCCTGGAACTGAAGCTTTCTTT
.	few	TRBJ1-2	TRBV11-2	CASSASANYGYTF	TGTGCCAGCAGCGCCTCCGCTAACTATGGCTACACCTTC
.	few	TRBJ2-1	TRBV7-9	CASSQGTGEVEDEQFF	TGTGCCAGCAGCCAGGGGACCGGGGAGGTCGAAGATGAGCAGTTCTTC
TRBD2	.	TRBJ2-7	TRBV5-1	CASRWTSGGASSYEQYF	TGCGCCAGCAGATGGACTAGCGGGGGGGCCTCGTCCTACGAGCAGTACTTC
TRBD2	.	TRBJ2-5	TRBV4-1	CASSPRGGGTQETQYF	TGCGCCAGCAGCCCCCGGGGCGGGGGAACCCAAGAGACCCAGTACTTC
.	.	TRBJ2-1	TRBV4-2	CASRDGIIQFF	TGTGCCAGCAGGGACGGGATCATCCAGTTCTTC
.	few	TRBJ1-1	TRBV7-9	CASSTGGPGDFF	TGTGCCAGCAGCACAGGAGGGCCAGGAGACTTTTTT